Listed below are T cell receptor beta chains from one sample, sequenced in a study of CD4 T cells in relation to SARS-CoV-2 and coronaviruses. The repertoire was sequenced with immunoSEQ multiplex PCR; TCRdb's copy has only in-frame clones and lacks some. The profile covers around 70,000 clones, with 87% appearing a single time and more than 1.5% taken by the ten largest. The material sequenced was memory CD4+ T cells from PBMCs. These TCRs come from a human donor in good health. The conserved cysteine and the conserved F or W are not part of the CDR3 here. Each record gives: J gene, V gene, CDR3 protein.

>TRBJ1-2|TRBV14
ASSQDYFSPGRHGYT
>TRBJ1-4|TRBV28
ASRPDRAAGEKLF
>TRBJ2-7|TRBV14
ASSQAGTTSYEQY
>TRBJ1-4|TRBV5-1
ASSADYRGSNEKLF
>TRBJ2-7|TRBV4-2
ASSPSSYEQY
>TRBJ2-7|TRBV5-4
ASSRRTSGQIYEQY
>TRBJ2-1|TRBV7-9
ASSQYTSGEYNEQF
>TRBJ2-2|TRBV5-1
ASSLDRGGGTGELF
>TRBJ2-5|TRBV18
ASSPVGGWETQY
>TRBJ2-7|TRBV24-1
ATSDLKGYEQY
>TRBJ2-3|TRBV7-3
ASSKGGGTSVDTQY
>TRBJ2-5|TRBV7-9
ASSFSATQY
>TRBJ2-2|TRBV18
ASSPFRGAKAGELF
>TRBJ2-2|TRBV6-2/TRBV6-3
ASSYWDSPNTGELF
>TRBJ2-1|TRBV5-1
ASSQLLLLGAPNNEQF
>TRBJ2-2|TRBV2
ASNRQGTLFGELF
>TRBJ1-1|TRBV18
ASSPPNHYSRGGTEAF
>TRBJ2-5|TRBV5-4
ASSSRTSGGETQY
>TRBJ2-1|TRBV7-2
ASSSPPGLHNEQF
>TRBJ2-2|TRBV5-1
ASKLGTTNTGELF
>TRBJ2-3|TRBV28
ASSLKTGATDTQY